The 17 T cell receptor beta chains listed next were all sequenced from one sample in a study of T cells in Graves' hyperthyroidism and ophthalmopathy. TCR beta CDR3 region amplification was performed from RNA transcripts. The TCR CDR3 first-round RT-PCR relied on the HTBI primer set. One entry per CDR3 protein results from TCRdb running MiXCR on the multiplex PCR reads. This table has some 760,000 distinct CDR3 sequences, around 13% appearing once. Source material: blood. Receptors originate from a young woman with Graves' hyperthyroidism.

This clonotype showed up many times. The genes are TRBV2 and TRBJ2-7, with TRBD1 matching 9 bases. J was trimmed by 5 bases and V by 6 bases; bases with no gene match: 5. This CDR3 is 13 amino acids long. CDR1 SNHLY and CDR2 FYNNEI come from the germline V gene. The CDR3 loop reads CASRGTGFHEQYF. The CDR3 bases are TGTGCCAGCAGGGGGACAGGGTTTCACGAGCAGTACTTC. Complete variable domain (other parts from reference TRBV2 and TRBJ2-7): EPEVTQTPSHQVTQMGQEVILRCVPISNHLYFYWYRQILGQKVEFLVSFYNNEISEKSEIFDDQFSVERPDGSNFTLKIRSTKLEDSAMYFCASRGTGFHEQYFGPGTRLTVT.

This clonotype was observed at least ten times. The CDR3 DNA reads as TGTGCCAGCTCCGATCCCCCCTGGGGACTACCCAATGAGCAGTTCTTC. Its translation: CASSDPPWGLPNEQFF. The chain uses TRBV18 and TRBJ2-1, with TRBD2 identical over 7 bases. The CDR3 consists of 16 residues. Germline CDR1 and CDR2: KGHSH and LQKENI. V gave up 6 bases and J gave up 6 bases; unmatched junction bases: 14.

This clonotype appeared a few times. The chain uses TRBV19 and TRBJ2-1, with 7 bases aligning to TRBD2. The germline V gene has CDR1 LNHDA and CDR2 SQIVND (reference sequence). Trimming at V came to 6 bases and at J to 3 bases, leaving 11 bases not matched to a gene. This CDR3 has 16 amino acids. CDR3 in amino acids: CASRDVLADRYNEQFF. For the CDR3, the DNA is TGTGCCAGTAGGGATGTGCTAGCGGACCGCTACAATGAGCAGTTCTTC.

This clonotype was detected many times. This chain links TRBV7-9 with TRBJ2-5; 11 positions agree with TRBD2. Per the germline V gene, CDR1 is SEHNR and CDR2 is FQNEAQ (reference sequence). The junction had 9 bases not matched to a gene; V was cut back by 5 bases and J by 1 base. The CDR3 length is 17 residues. In nucleotides, the CDR3 is TGTGCCAGCAGCCCCGGACTAGCGGGTTGGTTCCAAGAGACCCAGTACTTC. It specifies CASSPGLAGWFQETQYF.

This clonotype was found many times. V and J are TRBV20-1 and TRBJ1-1; D uncertain. The CDR3 spans 12 residues. Germline V CDR1 and CDR2: DFQATT, SNEGSKA (reference sequence). The V and J ends lost 4 bases and 3 bases respectively, with 9 bases between them. The CDR3 sequence is CSAKPGDTEAFF. In nucleotides, the CDR3 is TGCAGTGCTAAGCCTGGGGACACTGAAGCTTTCTTT.

This clonotype was seen at least ten times. In DNA form, the CDR3 reads TGTGCCAGCAGCCAGGCGGGACTAGATGATTGGCATGAGCAGTTCTTC. It encodes CASSQAGLDDWHEQFF. This chain links TRBV14 with TRBJ2-1; 8 bases match TRBD2. CDR3 length: 16 amino acids. V gave up 3 bases and J gave up 8 bases; unmatched junction bases: 12. Looked up from germline, CDR1 is SGHDN and CDR2 is FVKESK.

In this sample, this clonotype turned up many times. V gene TRBV27 combines with J gene TRBJ2-1, with D unclear. Germline assignment: CDR1 MNHEY and CDR2 SMNVEV (reference sequence). Between the trimmed V and J ends, which lost 4 bases and 5 bases, there was a span of 15 bases. This CDR3 spans 15 amino acids. CDR3 in DNA: TGTGCCAGCAGTTCTAGGGCCTGGTTCCACAATGAGCAGTTCTTC. Translating it yields CASSSRAWFHNEQFF.

The chain has TRBV5-4 and TRBJ1-1; D call uncertain. There are 14 residues in the CDR3. Per germline, CDR1 SGHNT and CDR2 YYREEE (reference sequence). Trimming left V 6 bases short and J 0 bases short, with 12 bases between. CDR3 loop: CASMPLDVNTEAFF. CDR3 nucleotide sequence: TGTGCCAGCATGCCTTTAGACGTGAACACTGAAGCTTTCTTT.

The chain has TRBV20-1 and TRBJ2-5; TRBD2 aligns across 7 bases. Germline-derived CDR1 and CDR2 are DFQATT and SNEGSKA (reference sequence). This CDR3 has 11 residues. Here the CDR3 reads CRGLPKETQYF. The CDR3 DNA follows: TGCAGGGGACTACCGAAAGAGACCCAGTACTTC.

V is TRBV20-1 and J is TRBJ1-6; the D is unclear. Trimming shortened V by 5 bases and J by 7 bases, and 12 bases separated the two germline ends. Germline V gene sequence: CDR1 DFQATT, CDR2 SNEGSKA (reference sequence). The CDR3 has 13 residues. The CDR3 nucleotides are TGCAGTGCTCACGCCGCCTGGAATTCACCCCTCCACTTT. Translating gives CSAHAAWNSPLHF.

The chain joins TRBV2 to TRBJ1-6, with 7 nucleotides matching TRBD1. Germline V gives CDR1 SNHLY, CDR2 FYNNEI. This CDR3 region has 13 residues. Trimming removed 6 bases from V and 10 bases from J; junction bases left unmatched: 6. The CDR3 sequence is CASRGDRVSPLHF. For the CDR3, the DNA is TGTGCCAGCAGAGGAGACAGGGTCTCACCCCTCCACTTT.

A word on this clonotype: This clone may be a read error of a much larger clone one base away. V usage is TRBV6-1 and J usage is TRBJ2-2, with TRBD2 matching 7 bases. The germline CDR1 and CDR2 sequences are MNHNS and SASEGT. Losses at the gene ends were 5 bases for V and 4 bases for J; bases not matched to a gene: 10. The CDR3 is 16 amino acids. DNA for the CDR3: TGTGCCAGCAGTACGTATCGGGCTAGCGGCACCGGGGAGCTGTTTTTT. This sequence encodes CASSTYRASGTGELFF.

A word on this clonotype: A much larger clone lies one base from this, so it may be a read error. The chain couples TRBV6-1 to TRBJ1-1; D remains unclear. This CDR3 comprises 13 residues. Germline V gene sequence: CDR1 MNHNS, CDR2 SASEGT. As DNA, the CDR3 is TGTGCCTGCAGGCCTCCGAATTACACTGAAGCTTTCTTT. This codes for CACRPPNYTEAFF.

There are many counts of this clonotype. This chain links TRBV29-1 with TRBJ2-1; no reliable D call. Germline V gene lookup returns CDR1 SQVTM and CDR2 ANQGSEA. V lost 4 bases to trimming and J lost 4 bases, with 17 bases between them. The CDR3 contains 15 residues. The CDR3 DNA sequence: TGCAGCGTTGTAATCTTGGGTGCTTTGTACAATGAGCAGTTCTTC. This translates into CSVVILGALYNEQFF.

As for this clonotype: At one end, the junction sequence differs from germline, possibly due to a read error. CDR3: CSASISALSYEQYF. The DNA for the CDR3 is TGCAGTGCTAGTATTTCAGCATTAAGTTACGAGCAGTACTTT. The chain has TRBV20-1 and TRBJ2-7; D not certain. Germline CDR1 reads DFQATT; CDR2 reads SNEGSKA (reference sequence). The CDR3 is 14 residues long.

Ten or more counts support this clonotype. V and J are TRBV2 and TRBJ1-1; D ambiguous. The CDR3 runs to 21 residues. Germline V CDR1 and CDR2: SNHLY, FYNNEI. V was trimmed by 3 bases and J by 0 bases, leaving 29 bases between them. Here the CDR3 reads CASSDPRGQPQASALNTEAFF. The CDR3 nucleotides are TGTGCCAGCAGTGATCCTCGAGGCCAGCCACAAGCCTCCGCTCTGAACACTGAAGCTTTCTTT.

This clonotype was seen repeatedly, ten times or more. This chain links TRBV10-1 with TRBJ2-3, with 8 bases matching TRBD2. This CDR3 has 14 residues. V lost 4 bases, J lost 4 bases, and 4 bases stayed unmatched. The germline CDR1 and CDR2 sequences are WNHNN and SYGVQD (reference sequence). This chain's CDR3 is CASSGGLASDTQYF. DNA for the CDR3: TGCGCCAGCAGTGGAGGACTAGCCTCAGATACGCAGTATTTT.